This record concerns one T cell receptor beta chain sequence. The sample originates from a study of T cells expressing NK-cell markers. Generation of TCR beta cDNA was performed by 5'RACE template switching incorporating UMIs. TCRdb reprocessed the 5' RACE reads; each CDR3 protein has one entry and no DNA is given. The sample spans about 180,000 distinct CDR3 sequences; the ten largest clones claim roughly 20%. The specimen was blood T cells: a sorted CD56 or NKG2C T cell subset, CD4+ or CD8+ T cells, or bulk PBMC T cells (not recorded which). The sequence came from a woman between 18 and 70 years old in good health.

This CDR3 reads CASSVGLAGYEQYF. The chain is built from TRBV2 and TRBJ2-7; the D call of TRBD2 rests on TCRdb alone, since no DNA is present to check it. Germline assignment: CDR1 SNHLY and CDR2 FYNNEI. The CDR3 length is 14 residues.